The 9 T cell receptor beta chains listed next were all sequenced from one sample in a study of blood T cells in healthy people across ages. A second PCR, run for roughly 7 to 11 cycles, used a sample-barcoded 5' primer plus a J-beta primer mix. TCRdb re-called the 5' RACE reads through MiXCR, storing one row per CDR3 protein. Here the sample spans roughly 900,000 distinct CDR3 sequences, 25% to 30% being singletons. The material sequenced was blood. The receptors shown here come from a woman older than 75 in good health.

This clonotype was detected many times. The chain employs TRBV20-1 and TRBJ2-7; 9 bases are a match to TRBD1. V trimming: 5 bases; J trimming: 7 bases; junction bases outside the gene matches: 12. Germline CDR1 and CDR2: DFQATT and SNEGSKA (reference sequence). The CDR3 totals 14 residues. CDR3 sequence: CSAQSGTGKREQYF. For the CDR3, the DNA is TGCAGTGCTCAGTCCGGGACAGGGAAAAGGGAGCAGTACTTC.

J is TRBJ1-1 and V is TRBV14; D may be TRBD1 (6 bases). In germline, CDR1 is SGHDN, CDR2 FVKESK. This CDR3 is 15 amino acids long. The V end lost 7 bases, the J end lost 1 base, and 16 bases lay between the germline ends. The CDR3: CASIRVLGGNTEAFF. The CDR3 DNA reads TGTGCCAGCATTCGCGTCCTAGGGGGGAACACTGAAGCTTTCTTT.

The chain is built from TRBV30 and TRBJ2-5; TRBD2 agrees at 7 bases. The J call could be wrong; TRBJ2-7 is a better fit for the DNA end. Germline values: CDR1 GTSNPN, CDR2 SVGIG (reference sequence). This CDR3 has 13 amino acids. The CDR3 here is CAWSGGRRGEQYF. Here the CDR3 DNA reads TGTGCCTGGAGCGGGGGGAGAAGGGGCGAGCAGTACTTC.

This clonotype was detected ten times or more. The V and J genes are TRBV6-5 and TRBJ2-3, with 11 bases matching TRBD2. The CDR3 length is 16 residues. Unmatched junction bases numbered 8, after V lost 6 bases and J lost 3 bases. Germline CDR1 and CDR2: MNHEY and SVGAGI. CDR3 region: CASRIVAGGLTDTQYF. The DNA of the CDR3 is TGTGCCAGCAGAATCGTAGCGGGGGGGCTTACAGATACGCAGTATTTT.

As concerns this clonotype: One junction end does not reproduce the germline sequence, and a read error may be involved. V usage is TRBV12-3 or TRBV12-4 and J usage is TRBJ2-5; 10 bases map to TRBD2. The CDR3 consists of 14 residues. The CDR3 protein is CVSSLGLARETQYF. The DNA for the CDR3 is TGTGTCAGCAGTTTGGGACTAGCGCGGGAGACCCAGTACTTC.

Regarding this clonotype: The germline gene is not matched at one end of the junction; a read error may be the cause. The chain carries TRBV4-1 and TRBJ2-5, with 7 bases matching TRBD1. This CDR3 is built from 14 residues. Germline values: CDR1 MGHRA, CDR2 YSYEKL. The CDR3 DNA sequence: TGCGTCAGCAGCCCGGGACAGCGGCAAGAGACCCAGTACTTC. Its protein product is CVSSPGQRQETQYF.

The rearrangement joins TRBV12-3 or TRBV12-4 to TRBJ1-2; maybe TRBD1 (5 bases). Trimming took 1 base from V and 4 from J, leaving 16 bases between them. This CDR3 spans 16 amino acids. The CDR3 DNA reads TGTGCCAGCAGTTTAGGGGGCACAAATCGGCTCTATGGCTACACCTTC. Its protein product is CASSLGGTNRLYGYTF.

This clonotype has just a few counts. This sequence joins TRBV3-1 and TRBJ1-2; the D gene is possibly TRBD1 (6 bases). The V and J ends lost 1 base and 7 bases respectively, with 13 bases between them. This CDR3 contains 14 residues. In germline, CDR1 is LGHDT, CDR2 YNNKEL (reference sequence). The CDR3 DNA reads TGTGCCAGCAGCCAAGGCAGGGGACCAGGTGGCTACACCTTC. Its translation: CASSQGRGPGGYTF.

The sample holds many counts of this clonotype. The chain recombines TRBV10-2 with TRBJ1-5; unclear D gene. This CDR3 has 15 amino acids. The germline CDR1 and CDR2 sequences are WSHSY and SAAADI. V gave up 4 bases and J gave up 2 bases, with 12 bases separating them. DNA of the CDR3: TGCGCCAGCAGTGGGTCAGGTGGGCGCAATCAGCCCCAGCATTTT. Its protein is CASSGSGGRNQPQHF.